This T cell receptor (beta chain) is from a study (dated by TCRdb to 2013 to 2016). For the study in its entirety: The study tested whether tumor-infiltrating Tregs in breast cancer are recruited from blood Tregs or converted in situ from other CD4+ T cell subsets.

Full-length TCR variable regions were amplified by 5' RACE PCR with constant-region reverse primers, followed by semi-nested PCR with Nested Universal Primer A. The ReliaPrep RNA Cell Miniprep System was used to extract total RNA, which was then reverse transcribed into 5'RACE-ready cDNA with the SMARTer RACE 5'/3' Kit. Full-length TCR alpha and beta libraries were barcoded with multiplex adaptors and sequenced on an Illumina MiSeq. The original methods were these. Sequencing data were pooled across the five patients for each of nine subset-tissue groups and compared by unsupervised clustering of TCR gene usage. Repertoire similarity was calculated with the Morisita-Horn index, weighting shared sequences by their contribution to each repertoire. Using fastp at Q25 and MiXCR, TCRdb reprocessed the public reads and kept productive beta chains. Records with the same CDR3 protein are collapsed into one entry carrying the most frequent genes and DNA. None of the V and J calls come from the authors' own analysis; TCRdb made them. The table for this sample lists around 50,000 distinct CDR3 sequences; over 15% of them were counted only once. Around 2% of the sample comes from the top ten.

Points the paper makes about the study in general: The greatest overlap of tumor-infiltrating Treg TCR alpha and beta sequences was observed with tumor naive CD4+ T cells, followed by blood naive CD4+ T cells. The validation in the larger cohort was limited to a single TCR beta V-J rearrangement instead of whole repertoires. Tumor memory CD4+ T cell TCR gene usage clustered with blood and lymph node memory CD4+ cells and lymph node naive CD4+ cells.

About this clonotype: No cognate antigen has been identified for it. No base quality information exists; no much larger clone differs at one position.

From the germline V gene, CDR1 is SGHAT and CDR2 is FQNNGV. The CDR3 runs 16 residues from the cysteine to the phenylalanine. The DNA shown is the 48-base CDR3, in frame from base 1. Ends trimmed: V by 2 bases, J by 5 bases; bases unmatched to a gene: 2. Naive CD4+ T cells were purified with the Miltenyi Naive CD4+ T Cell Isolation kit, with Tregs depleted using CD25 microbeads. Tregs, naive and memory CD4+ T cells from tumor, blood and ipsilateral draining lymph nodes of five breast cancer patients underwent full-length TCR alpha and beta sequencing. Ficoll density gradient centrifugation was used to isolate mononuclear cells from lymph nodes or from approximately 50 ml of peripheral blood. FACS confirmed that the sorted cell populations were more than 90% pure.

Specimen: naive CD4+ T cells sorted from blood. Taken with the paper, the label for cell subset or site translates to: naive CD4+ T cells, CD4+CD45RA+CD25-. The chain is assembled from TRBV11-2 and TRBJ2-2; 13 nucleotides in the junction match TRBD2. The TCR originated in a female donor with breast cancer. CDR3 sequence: CASSLSGLAGTGELFF. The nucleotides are TGTGCCAGCAGCTTATCGGGACTAGCGGGGACCGGGGAGCTGTTTTTT.